These 30 T cell receptor beta chains came from one sample sequenced in a study of regulatory T cells in long-lasting Graves disease. Combining iRepertoire HTBI primers with Arm-PCR of CDR3 regions, the authors built TCR beta libraries. TCRdb fed the multiplex PCR reads into MiXCR, producing one record per CDR3 protein. The repertoire includes 400,000 to 550,000 distinct CDR3 sequences, around 15% of them detected once, and around 10% sits in the top ten. Sample time point: newly diagnosed GD, antithyroid drugs for less than 3 months. With RNA extracted from PBMCs as input, the TCR library was made. These same records also appear under a second study, on T cells in Graves' hyperthyroidism and ophthalmopathy.

Sequencing used peripheral blood mononuclear cells (PBMCs), obtained at new diagnosis, from a patient treated with antithyroid drugs. Every receptor here comes from a woman aged 25 to 45 with Graves disease.

This rearrangement joins TRBV27 to TRBJ2-2; D call uncertain. Germline CDR1 reads MNHEY; CDR2 reads SMNVEV (reference sequence). The CDR3 is made up of 11 amino acids. The CDR3 sequence is CVSMGTGELFF. CDR3 bases: TGTGTCTCTATGGGGACCGGGGAGCTGTTTTTT.

Comments on this clonotype: A much larger clonotype is one base distant, so this may be a read error. The final CDR3 position lacks the conserved phenylalanine or tryptophan, pointing to a likely read error. The J gene is TRBJ1-2, the V gene TRBV3-1; no reliable D call. In germline, CDR1 is LGHDT, CDR2 YNNKEL (reference sequence). The CDR3 is made up of 12 amino acids. The germline V and J ends were trimmed by 3 bases and 7 bases, with 9 bases remaining between them. The CDR3 bases are TGTGCCAGCAGCCATTACACTGGTGGCTACACCCTC. It codes for CASSHYTGGYTL.

This clonotype was seen many times. For the CDR3, the DNA is TGTGCCAGCTCACCACCAAGGGCCCTCTCTGGAAACACCATATATTTT. The encoded protein is CASSPPRALSGNTIYF. V gene TRBV18 combines with J gene TRBJ1-3; D unclear. Germline lookup yields CDR1 KGHSH and CDR2 LQKENI. Trimming pared 0 bases from V and 0 bases from J, leaving 9 bases between. The CDR3 has 16 residues.

This clonotype was observed at least ten times. V gene TRBV2 combines with J gene TRBJ1-5; D not resolved. This CDR3 has 12 amino acids. The ends were cut back, 4 bases at V and 5 bases at J, with 6 bases in the middle. The germline V gene encodes CDR1 SNHLY and CDR2 FYNNEI. CDR3 in DNA: TGTGCCAGCAGTGGCGGCTATCAGCCCCAGCATTTT. This gives the protein CASSGGYQPQHF.

The table lists this clonotype with many counts. The genes are TRBV6-1 and TRBJ2-1, with TRBD2 matching over 11 bases. This CDR3 is built from 18 residues. From germline, CDR1 is MNHNS and CDR2 SASEGT. V lost 6 bases and J lost 4; bases outside the gene matches: 14. CDR3 nucleotide sequence: TGTGCCAGCAGGCAGCACGGGACTAGCGGAGACGCTTACAATGAGCAGTTCTTC. Protein sequence: CASRQHGTSGDAYNEQFF.

This clonotype was counted only a few times. The V call is TRBV19, the J call TRBJ2-7, with 7 bases that match TRBD1. The CDR3 covers 15 residues. J gave up 2 bases and V 4 bases, and 8 bases lay outside the gene matches. Germline assignment: CDR1 LNHDA and CDR2 SQIVND (reference sequence). The CDR3 DNA is TGTGCCAGTAGTACTCCGGGACAGAAGACCTACGAGCAGTACTTC. Translating gives CASSTPGQKTYEQYF.

This chain joins TRBV5-4 and TRBJ2-5; D unclear. The V end lost 1 base, the J end lost 1 base, and 5 bases lay between the germline ends. The CDR3 is made up of 13 amino acids. Germline V gene lookup returns CDR1 SGHNT and CDR2 YYREEE (reference sequence). The CDR3 sequence is CASSLPTQETQYF. In DNA, the CDR3 is TGTGCCAGCAGCTTGCCCACCCAAGAGACCCAGTACTTC.

This clonotype was seen repeatedly, ten times or more. The chain uses TRBV7-9 and TRBJ2-1; D may be TRBD2 (5 bases). Germline V CDR1 and CDR2: SEHNR, FQNEAQ (reference sequence). CDR3 length: 14 amino acids. V was pared by 1 base and J by 7 bases, with 11 bases between. The CDR3 reads CASSLVGDLNEQFF. The CDR3 DNA reads as TGTGCCAGCAGCTTAGTCGGGGATTTGAATGAGCAGTTCTTC.

This clonotype was detected once. The chain combines TRBV29-1 with TRBJ2-1; no clear D. This CDR3 region has 12 residues. Trimming took 4 bases from V and 10 from J, leaving 14 bases between them. Germline lookup yields CDR1 SQVTM and CDR2 ANQGSEA. The CDR3 DNA sequence: TGCAGCGTTGGTTCGAGTCGGCCCGAGCAGTTCTTC. It yields the protein CSVGSSRPEQFF.

This clonotype was counted ten times or more. The chain uses TRBV27 and TRBJ2-7; TRBD1 matches 8 bases. The CDR3 totals 14 residues. With 5 bases clipped from V and 3 bases from J, the junction kept 6 bases outside the gene matches. CDR1 and CDR2 (germline): MNHEY, SMNVEV (reference sequence). In DNA, the CDR3 is TGTGCCAGCAGTCCGACAGGGGTAGGCTACGAGCAGTACTTC. Translation gives CASSPTGVGYEQYF.

This clonotype showed up many times. The gene calls are TRBV5-1 and TRBJ2-1, with D perhaps matching TRBD2 (6 bases). The germline V gene has CDR1 SGHRS and CDR2 YFSETQ. The CDR3 is 15 residues long. V was pared by 3 bases and J by 2 bases, with 12 bases between. CDR3 nucleotides: TGCGCCAGCAGCTCACAACCGGGAGCCTACAATGAGCAGTTCTTC. Translation: CASSSQPGAYNEQFF.

This chain links TRBV4-3 with TRBJ1-4; 7 bases map to TRBD1. Trimming removed 3 bases from V and 7 bases from J; junction bases left unmatched: 8. This CDR3 is 15 amino acids long. Germline CDR1 LGHNA, CDR2 YSLEER. CDR3 amino acids: CASSQTGLVGEKLFF. The DNA for the CDR3 is TGCGCCAGCAGCCAGACAGGGCTCGTGGGTGAAAAACTGTTTTTT.

V is TRBV7-2 and J is TRBJ2-7; maybe TRBD1 (6 bases). The CDR3 runs 13 residues. Per germline, CDR1 SGHTA and CDR2 FQGNSA. V was cut by 6 bases and J by 2 bases, with 11 bases left in between. CDR3 in amino acids: CASSANRAYEQYF. For the CDR3, the DNA is TGTGCCAGCAGTGCGAACAGGGCCTACGAGCAGTACTTC. Together with reference TRBV7-2 and TRBJ2-7, the CDR3 gives the full variable domain: GAGVSQSPSNKVTEKGKDVELRCDPISGHTALYWYRQSLGQGLEFLIYFQGNSAPDKSGLPSDRFSAERTGGSVSTLTIQRTQQEDSAVYLCASSANRAYEQYFGPGTRLTVT.

The chain employs TRBV20-1 and TRBJ2-1, with 12 nucleotides matching TRBD2. The CDR3 loop spans 16 amino acids. Germline V lookup: CDR1 DFQATT, CDR2 SNEGSKA (reference sequence). V trimming: 4 bases; J trimming: 4 bases; junction bases outside the gene matches: 8. This CDR3 reads CSANRGLAGGYNEQFF. CDR3 nucleotides: TGCAGTGCTAACAGGGGGCTAGCGGGAGGGTACAATGAGCAGTTCTTC.

This clonotype occurred many times. J is TRBJ1-1 and V is TRBV28; a possible D gene is TRBD1 (6 bases). The CDR3 runs to 17 residues. The ends were cut back, 0 bases at V and 0 bases at J, with 14 bases in the middle. Per germline, CDR1 MDHEN and CDR2 SYDVKM. CDR3 amino acids: CASSLWGGPWLNTEAFF. The DNA of the CDR3 is TGTGCCAGCAGTTTATGGGGGGGGCCATGGTTGAACACTGAAGCTTTCTTT.

This clonotype was seen many times. The CDR3 DNA reads as TGTGCCAGCAGCTTAGGACAGGGGATCGATGGCTACACCTTC. Amino acid sequence: CASSLGQGIDGYTF. This rearrangement joins TRBV7-2 to TRBJ1-2; 8 nucleotides match TRBD1. Germline CDR1 is SGHTA and CDR2 is FQGNSA. CDR3 length: 14 amino acids. V shed 1 base, J shed 6 bases, and the junction held 4 bases outside the gene matches.

The chain has TRBV19 and TRBJ1-2; D is unresolved. Trimming removed 1 base from V and 5 bases from J, with 14 bases in between. The germline V gene encodes CDR1 LNHDA and CDR2 SQIVND (reference sequence). The CDR3 is 15 residues long. The CDR3 DNA sequence: TGTGCCAGTAGTATAGGGCCCTCTCAATTTTATGGCTACACCTTC. Protein: CASSIGPSQFYGYTF.

This clonotype has at least ten counts. Its ends do not fully match the called genes, so a read error is possible. The genes are TRBV5-1 and TRBJ2-7, with TRBD1 matching over 9 bases. The CDR3 is 15 residues long. Germline V gives CDR1 SGHRS, CDR2 YFSETQ. CDR3 amino acids: CASSLGGQGAYEQYF. As DNA, the CDR3 is TGTGCCAGCAGCTTGGGGGGACAGGGAGCCTACGAGCAGTACTTC. Variable domain in full (rest from reference TRBV5-1 and TRBJ2-7): KAGVTQTPRYLIKTRGQQVTLSCSPISGHRSVSWYQQTPGQGLQFLFEYFSETQRNKGNFPGRFSGRQFSNSRSEMNVSTLELGDSALYLCASSLGGQGAYEQYFGPGTRLTVT.

The chain is built from TRBV6-1 and TRBJ2-1, with TRBD2 as a possible D gene (5 bases). There are 12 residues in the CDR3. The V end was cut by 8 bases, the J end by 8 bases, with 13 bases between. The germline V gene has CDR1 MNHNS and CDR2 SASEGT. CDR3: CASGLPLHEQFF. CDR3 nucleotide sequence: TGTGCCAGCGGACTCCCTCTACATGAGCAGTTCTTC.

Many counts were recorded for this clonotype. The chain recombines TRBV30 with TRBJ2-7; 12 bases are a match to TRBD2. Germline V lookup: CDR1 GTSNPN, CDR2 SVGIG (reference sequence). This CDR3 has 17 amino acids. Losses at the gene ends were 1 base for V and 7 bases for J; bases not matched to a gene: 14. The CDR3 here is CAWSGVLAGGGLGEQYF. The CDR3 DNA sequence: TGTGCCTGGAGTGGGGTACTAGCGGGAGGAGGGTTAGGAGAGCAGTACTTC.

This clonotype has just a few counts. V gene TRBV11-2 combines with J gene TRBJ2-3; 9 bases are a match to TRBD1. The J call is uncertain, as TRBJ2-5 better fits the DNA end. CDR3 length: 14 residues. Germline CDR1 and CDR2: SGHAT and FQNNGV. CDR3: CASSFTGGRETQYF. CDR3 DNA sequence: TGTGCCAGCAGCTTCACAGGGGGCCGTGAGACCCAGTACTTC.

This clonotype was seen ten or more times. The V call is TRBV7-3, the J call TRBJ1-1; D is unclear. The CDR3 runs to 13 residues. Trimming took 3 bases from V and 1 from J, leaving 6 bases between them. The germline CDR1 and CDR2 sequences are SGHTA and FQGTGA. CDR3 DNA: TGTGCCAGCAGCTTCCGACAGAACACTGAAGCTTTCTTT. This translates into CASSFRQNTEAFF. The whole variable domain, filled in from reference TRBV7-3 and TRBJ1-1, reads GAGVSQTPSNKVTEKGKYVELRCDPISGHTALYWYRQSLGQGPEFLIYFQGTGAADDSGLPNDRFFAVRPEGSVSTLKIQRTERGDSAVYLCASSFRQNTEAFFGQGTRLTVV.

The chain uses TRBV19 and TRBJ1-1, with 7 bases that match TRBD1. CDR3 size: 13 residues. Germline V CDR1 and CDR2: LNHDA, SQIVND (reference sequence). V shed 5 bases and J 4 bases; nucleotides not matched to a gene: 4. This chain's CDR3 is CASSESGGTEAFF. The CDR3 DNA reads TGTGCCAGTAGTGAGTCAGGGGGCACTGAAGCTTTCTTT.

At least ten counts were recorded for this clonotype. The chain is built from TRBV30 and TRBJ2-1; D not resolved. This CDR3 region has 11 residues. Germline lookup yields CDR1 GTSNPN and CDR2 SVGIG (reference sequence). Trimming shortened V by 0 bases and J by 9 bases, and 6 bases separated the two germline ends. The CDR3 is CAWSVRFEQFF. CDR3 coding DNA: TGTGCCTGGAGTGTACGGTTTGAGCAGTTCTTC.

The J gene is TRBJ2-3, the V gene TRBV5-1; D gene uncertain. Between the trimmed V and J ends, which lost 0 bases and 5 bases, there was a span of 10 bases. Germline assignment: CDR1 SGHRS and CDR2 YFSETQ. This CDR3 contains 14 residues. The CDR3 sequence: CASSLEPLGDTQYF. The CDR3 nucleotides are TGCGCCAGCAGCTTGGAGCCCTTGGGAGATACGCAGTATTTT.

This clonotype was observed many times. The V call is TRBV7-2, the J call TRBJ2-3, with TRBD2 as a possible D gene (6 bases). The CDR3 has 15 residues. Germline loops: CDR1 SGHTA, CDR2 FQGNSA. The V end lost 5 bases, the J end lost 2 bases, and 14 bases lay between the germline ends. This CDR3 is CASSRILASTDTQYF. The CDR3 DNA sequence: TGTGCCAGCAGCCGAATACTAGCTTCCACAGATACGCAGTATTTT.

The chain is built from TRBV3-1 and TRBJ2-5; TRBD2 might be the D (6 bases). Germline V CDR1 and CDR2: LGHDT, YNNKEL (reference sequence). The V and J ends lost 2 bases and 4 bases respectively, with 11 bases between them. The CDR3 extends over 14 amino acids. The CDR3 nucleotides are TGTGCCAGCAGCCAATCGACTAGACCAGAGACCCAGTACTTC. Protein product: CASSQSTRPETQYF.

This clonotype was seen a few times. J is TRBJ1-4 and V is TRBV27; the match to TRBD1 covers 7 bases. Germline loops: CDR1 MNHEY, CDR2 SMNVEV (reference sequence). With 4 bases clipped from V and 7 bases from J, the junction kept 9 bases outside the gene matches. CDR3 length: 15 residues. In nucleotides, the CDR3 is TGTGCCAGCAGTTCCACCGGGACAGAACCTGAAAAACTGTTTTTT. This sequence encodes CASSSTGTEPEKLFF. The complete variable domain, with remaining parts taken from reference TRBV27 and TRBJ1-4, reads EAQVTQNPRYLITVTGKKLTVTCSQNMNHEYMSWYRQDPGLGLRQIYYSMNVEVTDKGDVPEGYKVSRKEKRNFPLILESPSPNQTSLYFCASSSTGTEPEKLFFGSGTQLSVL.

The table lists this clonotype with many counts. This rearrangement joins TRBV20-1 to TRBJ2-1; 11 bases fit TRBD2. In germline, CDR1 is DFQATT, CDR2 SNEGSKA (reference sequence). This CDR3 is built from 15 residues. Trimming cost V 3 bases and J 3 bases; bases outside gene matches: 4. CDR3 region: CSARNSGRDYNEQFF. The CDR3 DNA reads TGCAGTGCTAGGAATAGCGGGAGGGACTACAATGAGCAGTTCTTC.

This clonotype was seen repeatedly, ten times or more. The V gene is TRBV10-1, the J gene TRBJ2-7; TRBD1 matches at 9 bases. Unmatched junction bases numbered 6, after V lost 1 base and J lost 5 bases. Germline V gives CDR1 WNHNN, CDR2 SYGVQD (reference sequence). The CDR3 is made up of 15 amino acids. The CDR3 here is CASSELGTGFDEQYF. For the CDR3, the DNA is TGCGCCAGCAGTGAGTTGGGGACAGGGTTCGACGAGCAGTACTTC.